One sample yielded the 23 T cell receptor beta chains listed below, sequenced in a study of blood T cell repertoires in COVID-19 (dated by TCRdb to the early 2020s). Library prep was done by the immunoSEQ multiplex PCR assay. TCRdb retrieved this table from immuneACCESS and kept in-frame rearrangements only. Not all clones are present; in checked studies, unresolved V genes account for under half, and no reason is known for the remainder. The sample records about 200,000 clones, about 81% of which are singletons. The leading ten clones occupy 7.5% to 9.5% of the sample. The sequenced sample consisted of peripheral blood. The source is an elderly woman with COVID-19, enrolled during active disease.

V is TRBV19 and J is TRBJ2-1; 14 bases match TRBD2. Germline lookup yields CDR1 LNHDA and CDR2 SQIVND (reference sequence). J was trimmed by 9 bases and V by 7 bases; bases with no gene match: 11. The CDR3 loop spans 16 amino acids. The CDR3 DNA reads TGTGCCAGTACTCCCCCGGGACTAGCGGGAGTTGGTGAGCAGTTCTTC. This translates into CASTPPGLAGVGEQFF.

The table lists this clone with a few counts. The chain has TRBV6-5 and TRBJ1-1; 8 bases match TRBD1. Germline CDR1 and CDR2: MNHEY and SVGAGI. Trimming cost V 5 bases and J 3 bases; bases outside gene matches: 5. There are 14 residues in the CDR3. The chain's CDR3 is CASSRGQGYTEAFF. For the CDR3, the DNA is TGTGCCAGCAGTCGAGGACAGGGCTACACTGAAGCTTTCTTT.

The V call is TRBV5-1, the J call TRBJ2-3, with 14 bases matching TRBD2. CDR1 is SGHRS and CDR2 is YFSETQ in the germline V gene. With 4 bases clipped from V and 6 bases from J, the junction kept 16 bases outside the gene matches. The CDR3 is 19 residues long. The CDR3: CASSAFPGLAGALRDTQYF. CDR3 in DNA: TGCGCCAGCAGCGCATTTCCGGGACTAGCGGGGGCACTTCGGGATACGCAGTATTTT. Full variable domain (outside the CDR3, taken from reference TRBV5-1 and TRBJ2-3): KAGVTQTPRYLIKTRGQQVTLSCSPISGHRSVSWYQQTPGQGLQFLFEYFSETQRNKGNFPGRFSGRQFSNSRSEMNVSTLELGDSALYLCASSAFPGLAGALRDTQYFGPGTRLTVL.

This clone was found a few times. This chain uses TRBV12-3 or TRBV12-4 with TRBJ1-1; D gene uncertain. Trimming left V 7 bases short and J 4 bases short, with 13 bases between. The CDR3 loop spans 13 amino acids. CDR3 nucleotide sequence: TGTGCCAGCATTAAGGCGGGGATCACTGAAGCTTTCTTT. Translating gives CASIKAGITEAFF.

The chain recombines TRBV11-2 with TRBJ2-3, with 9 bases aligning to TRBD2. V lost 2 bases and J lost 5; bases outside the gene matches: 8. Germline V gives CDR1 SGHAT, CDR2 FQNNGV. This CDR3 region has 16 residues. CDR3 region: CASSLLAGTTGDTQYF. DNA of the CDR3: TGTGCCAGCAGCTTACTAGCGGGGACGACGGGAGATACGCAGTATTTT.

The chain uses TRBV28 and TRBJ2-1, with TRBD2 as a possible D gene (6 bases). Germline lookup yields CDR1 MDHEN and CDR2 SYDVKM. The CDR3 covers 13 residues. V shed 6 bases and J shed 16 bases, with 22 bases lying between them. CDR3 DNA: TGTGCCAGCAGCCCCTTGACTAGGAAAGCCCCTTTCTTC. Its translation: CASSPLTRKAPFF.

This clone has just a few counts. The chain has TRBV28 and TRBJ1-2, with D tentatively TRBD1 (5 bases). Germline values: CDR1 MDHEN, CDR2 SYDVKM. The V and J ends lost 7 bases and 2 bases respectively, with 5 bases between them. The CDR3 is 11 amino acids. The CDR3 is CASTGNYGYTF. The CDR3 DNA follows: TGTGCCAGCACAGGGAACTATGGCTACACCTTC.

The chain combines TRBV7-2 with TRBJ2-2; maybe TRBD1 (5 bases). The CDR3 is 16 residues long. Germline V gene data show CDR1 as SGHTA and CDR2 as FQGNSA. Deletions cut 5 bases from V and 1 base from J, with 14 bases between. The DNA of the CDR3 is TGTGCCAGCAGCCCCGGCGGCCAGGGGAACACCGGGGAGCTGTTTTTT. Protein sequence: CASSPGGQGNTGELFF. Together with reference TRBV7-2 and TRBJ2-2, the CDR3 gives the full variable domain: GAGVSQSPSNKVTEKGKDVELRCDPISGHTALYWYRQSLGQGLEFLIYFQGNSAPDKSGLPSDRFSAERTGGSVSTLTIQRTQQEDSAVYLCASSPGGQGNTGELFFGEGSRLTVL.

The gene calls are TRBV25-1 and TRBJ2-7; 7 bases are a match to TRBD2. Germline V gives CDR1 MGHDK, CDR2 SYGVNS. The V segment lost 8 bases and the J segment 9 bases; nucleotides outside the gene matches: 16. There are 14 residues in the CDR3. The DNA for the CDR3 is TGTGCCAGCCGACCCCGGGAGGTAGCGGGCTGGCAGTACTTC. This gives the protein CASRPREVAGWQYF.

The chain has TRBV5-1 and TRBJ1-1, with 9 bases identical to TRBD1. The CDR3 has 15 residues. V shed 1 base, J shed 5 bases, and the junction held 6 bases outside the gene matches. Germline V lookup: CDR1 SGHRS, CDR2 YFSETQ. CDR3 nucleotide sequence: TGCGCCAGCAGCTTGACAGGGGGCGTTGTAACTGAAGCTTTCTTT. Its translation is CASSLTGGVVTEAFF.

The rearrangement uses TRBV29-1 and TRBJ1-3, with TRBD1 matching over 10 bases. The CDR3 runs 16 residues. Unmatched junction bases numbered 16, after V lost 7 bases and J lost 7 bases. Germline CDR1 SQVTM, CDR2 ANQGSEA. CDR3 loop: CSGSLSGTGERNTIYF. The DNA of the CDR3 is TGCAGCGGTAGCCTCTCCGGGACAGGGGAGCGGAACACCATATATTTT.

The chain links TRBV5-1 to TRBJ1-2; weak D call: TRBD1 (6 bases). Germline assignment: CDR1 SGHRS and CDR2 YFSETQ. V was clipped by 2 bases and J by 2 bases, with 7 bases between them. The CDR3 sequence is 13 residues long. CDR3 region: CASSFTGNYGYTF. DNA of the CDR3: TGCGCCAGCAGCTTCACAGGGAACTATGGCTACACCTTC.

The chain uses TRBV7-8 and TRBJ2-3; 11 bases fit TRBD2. CDR1 is SGHVS and CDR2 is FQNEAQ in the germline V gene. This CDR3 has 17 amino acids. Losses at the gene ends were 5 bases for V and 2 bases for J; bases not matched to a gene: 9. The chain's CDR3 is CASSARTSGGPTDTQYF. The CDR3 DNA reads TGTGCCAGCAGCGCCAGAACTAGCGGGGGACCCACAGATACGCAGTATTTT.

This chain links TRBV3-1 (or the pseudogene TRBV3-2) with TRBJ2-1, with TRBD2 identical over 8 bases. Looked up from germline, CDR1 is LGHDT and CDR2 is YNNKEL (reference sequence). This CDR3 has 11 amino acids. V gave up 6 bases and J gave up 12 bases; unmatched junction bases: 4. CDR3 sequence: CASSKAGVQFF. The CDR3, as DNA: TGTGCCAGCAGTAAAGCGGGAGTGCAGTTCTTC.

V usage is TRBV29-1 and J usage is TRBJ2-2; D possibly corresponds to TRBD1 (6 bases). CDR3 length: 14 amino acids. Deletions cut 2 bases from V and 4 bases from J, with 11 bases between. Looked up from germline, CDR1 is SQVTM and CDR2 is ANQGSEA. The CDR3: CSVEPTGSTGELFF. For the CDR3, the DNA is TGCAGCGTTGAACCGACAGGATCCACCGGGGAGCTGTTTTTT.

A few counts support this clone. The chain carries TRBV5-1 and TRBJ2-2; 11 bases are shared with TRBD2. CDR3 length equals 15 residues. Germline V lookup: CDR1 SGHRS, CDR2 YFSETQ. J lost 3 bases, V lost 4 bases, and 2 bases had no gene match. The CDR3 reads CASSGTSGYTGELFF. Written as DNA, the CDR3 is TGCGCCAGCAGCGGGACTAGCGGTTACACCGGGGAGCTGTTTTTT.

The chain joins TRBV5-1 to TRBJ2-3, with 7 nucleotides matching TRBD1. The J segment lost 0 bases and the V segment lost 0 bases, leaving 4 bases of the junction unmatched. Germline-derived CDR1 and CDR2 are SGHRS and YFSETQ. The CDR3 consists of 16 residues. The CDR3 region has the DNA TGCGCCAGCAGCTTGGGGGACAGAGCTAGCACAGATACGCAGTATTTT. It codes for CASSLGDRASTDTQYF.

V usage is TRBV15 and J usage is TRBJ2-5; no clear D gene. V was shortened by 0 bases and J by 4 bases, with 12 bases between the two germline ends. Looked up from germline, CDR1 is LNHNV and CDR2 is YYDKDF (reference sequence). This CDR3 comprises 15 residues. CDR3 DNA sequence: TGTGCCACCAGCAGAGATCGCGCCGGTCGAGAGACCCAGTACTTC. Its translation is CATSRDRAGRETQYF.

This clone has a single count. The chain couples TRBV6-5 to TRBJ1-2; no definite D call. V lost 5 bases, J lost 1 base, and 8 bases lay in between. Germline CDR1 and CDR2: MNHEY and SVGAGI. The CDR3 extends over 13 amino acids. This chain's CDR3 is CASSRSVNYGYTF. CDR3 DNA sequence: TGTGCCAGCAGTAGATCAGTTAACTATGGCTACACCTTC.

The rearrangement links TRBV25-1 to TRBJ1-2; 8 bases map to TRBD1. Trimming took 5 bases from V and 7 from J; bases not matched to a gene: 12. This CDR3 has 15 amino acids. The germline V gene encodes CDR1 MGHDK and CDR2 SYGVNS. The CDR3 sequence: CASSFQGARGFGYTF. The CDR3 DNA follows: TGTGCCAGCAGTTTCCAGGGGGCGCGAGGTTTTGGCTACACCTTC.

The genes are TRBV15 and TRBJ2-7; perhaps TRBD1 as D (6 bases). The CDR3 is 14 residues long. Germline CDR1 is LNHNV and CDR2 is YYDKDF (reference sequence). The V end was cut by 0 bases, the J end by 6 bases, with 12 bases between. The CDR3 spells CATSRDTGMSEQYF. The CDR3 DNA is TGTGCCACCAGCAGAGATACAGGGATGAGCGAGCAGTACTTC.

The chain joins TRBV3-1 (or the pseudogene TRBV3-2) to TRBJ2-5; D is perhaps TRBD2 (5 bases). Germline CDR1 LGHDT, CDR2 YNNKEL (reference sequence). V lost 4 bases and J 5 bases, leaving 11 bases between the germline ends. There are 13 residues in the CDR3. The CDR3 spells CASSLGGWETQYF. The CDR3 DNA reads TGTGCCAGCAGCCTAGGAGGTTGGGAGACCCAGTACTTC.

The chain carries TRBV25-1 and TRBJ1-2; unclear D gene. The CDR3 is made up of 14 amino acids. Germline V gives CDR1 MGHDK, CDR2 SYGVNS. V was clipped by 2 bases and J by 3 bases, with 10 bases between them. CDR3 nucleotide sequence: TGTGCCAGCAGTGAAGGCCAGAGGTACTATGGCTACACCTTC. Encoded protein: CASSEGQRYYGYTF.